These 20 T cell receptor beta chains were sequenced from one sample in a study of shared clonotypes between healthy human individuals. Libraries were prepared by immunoSEQ multiplex PCR; TCRdb keeps only in-frame clonotypes and omits some of them. Found here are 2 million to 2.5 million clones, over 90% of them singletons; the top ten hold 0.35% to 0.5%. Sequences were obtained from naive CD4+ T cells from PBMCs. The subset: CD45RA+ positively selected. These TCRs come from a young man in good health. Some clones in this sample may be carry-over from other donors' samples.

The V and J genes are TRBV6-5 and TRBJ1-3; D may be TRBD1 (5 bases). V was cut by 3 bases and J by 3 bases, with 12 bases left in between. CDR3 length equals 15 residues. Germline V CDR1 and CDR2: MNHEY, SVGAGI. The DNA for the CDR3 is TGTGCCAGCAGTTATGCCTGGGGGTATGGAAACACCATATATTTT. Its protein product is CASSYAWGYGNTIYF.

This sequence joins TRBV2 and TRBJ2-4; D uncertain. The CDR3 runs 17 residues. Looked up from germline, CDR1 is SNHLY and CDR2 is FYNNEI. With 1 base removed from V and 0 bases from J, the gap between germline ends came to 13 bases. CDR3 in DNA: TGTGCCAGCAGTGAAGAGCGTTTCGGGCTAGCCAAAAACATTCAGTACTTC. Amino acids: CASSEERFGLAKNIQYF. Combining the CDR3 with reference TRBV2 and TRBJ2-4 gives the whole variable domain EPEVTQTPSHQVTQMGQEVILRCVPISNHLYFYWYRQILGQKVEFLVSFYNNEISEKSEIFDDQFSVERPDGSNFTLKIRSTKLEDSAMYFCASSEERFGLAKNIQYFGAGTRLSVL.

The J gene is TRBJ2-4, the V gene TRBV28, with TRBD2 matching 13 bases. CDR3 length: 15 amino acids. Germline V CDR1 and CDR2: MDHEN, SYDVKM. J gave up 4 bases and V 5 bases, and 2 bases lay outside the gene matches. The CDR3 bases are TGTGCCAGCAGTGGGGGACTAGCGGGGAAAAACATTCAGTACTTC. The encoded protein is CASSGGLAGKNIQYF. Filled out from reference TRBV28 and TRBJ2-4, the complete variable domain reads DVKVTQSSRYLVKRTGEKVFLECVQDMDHENMFWYRQDPGLGLRLIYFSYDVKMKEKGDIPEGYSVSREKKERFSLILESASTNQTSMYLCASSGGLAGKNIQYFGAGTRLSVL.

The chain recombines TRBV6-5 with TRBJ2-3; no definite D call. The ends were cut back, 0 bases at V and 0 bases at J, with 10 bases in the middle. The CDR3 has 16 amino acids. Germline V gives CDR1 MNHEY, CDR2 SVGAGI. CDR3 nucleotide sequence: TGTGCCAGCAGTTACTCGGGTCTTCAGAGCACAGATACGCAGTATTTT. Translated, it gives CASSYSGLQSTDTQYF.

This clone came up once. This rearrangement joins TRBV2 to TRBJ1-1, with 9 bases aligning to TRBD1. There are 12 residues in the CDR3. J gave up 11 bases and V 10 bases, and 11 bases lay outside the gene matches. Germline lookup yields CDR1 SNHLY and CDR2 FYNNEI. CDR3 in DNA: TGTGCCACACAGGGGGCGCCGGGTCGGGCTTTCTTT. Translated: CATQGAPGRAFF.

The chain is built from TRBV6-5 and TRBJ2-4; TRBD1 matches at 9 bases. The germline CDR1 and CDR2 sequences are MNHEY and SVGAGI. Trimming at V came to 6 bases and at J to 4 bases, leaving 1 base not matched to a gene. The CDR3 has 13 amino acids. Here the CDR3 reads CASRGQGKNIQYF. As DNA, the CDR3 is TGTGCCAGCAGAGGACAGGGGAAAAACATTCAGTACTTC.

J is TRBJ1-5 and V is TRBV5-8; tentative D call: TRBD1 (5 bases). Germline CDR1 is SGHTS and CDR2 is YDEGEE. This CDR3 comprises 17 residues. Trimming removed 4 bases at V and 0 bases at J, with 17 bases between. CDR3 DNA sequence: TGTGCCAGCAGCAACCCCCTGACAGATTATAGCAATCAGCCCCAGCATTTT. Residues: CASSNPLTDYSNQPQHF. Using reference TRBV5-8 and TRBJ1-5 for the parts outside the CDR3, the full variable domain is EAGVTQSPTHLIKTRGQQATLRCSPISGHTSVYWYQQALGLGLQFLLWYDEGEERNRGNFPPRFSGRQFPNYSSELNVNALELEDSALYLCASSNPLTDYSNQPQHFGDGTRLSIL.

The rearrangement joins TRBV7-8 to TRBJ1-1, with D maybe TRBD1 (6 bases). The CDR3 is 16 residues long. V was pared by 5 bases and J by 3 bases, with 19 bases between. Germline CDR1 reads SGHVS; CDR2 reads FQNEAQ. The chain's CDR3 is CASSPRTDSAYTEAFF. CDR3 coding DNA: TGTGCCAGCAGCCCCCGAACGGACAGCGCGTACACTGAAGCTTTCTTT.

The gene calls are TRBV5-4 and TRBJ2-3, with TRBD2 matching over 8 bases. The length of the CDR3 is 16 residues. The V gene end was trimmed by 1 base and the J gene end by 3 bases; junction bases not matched to a gene: 7. Per germline, CDR1 SGHNT and CDR2 YYREEE (reference sequence). The CDR3 loop reads CASSLRAGGITDTQYF. The CDR3, as DNA: TGTGCCAGCAGCTTGAGGGCGGGAGGTATAACAGATACGCAGTATTTT.

The rearrangement uses TRBV30 and TRBJ2-2; D is uncertain. The germline gives CDR1 GTSNPN, CDR2 SVGIG (reference sequence). Deletions cut 4 bases from V and 6 bases from J, with 12 bases between. The CDR3 sequence is 13 residues long. The DNA for the CDR3 is TGTGCCTGGACAGCGAGTGGTTCCGGGGAGCTGTTTTTT. Translation: CAWTASGSGELFF.

This sequence joins TRBV18 and TRBJ2-1; D unresolved. This CDR3 is 13 amino acids long. The germline CDR1 and CDR2 sequences are KGHSH and LQKENI. Trimming left V 8 bases short and J 6 bases short, with 14 bases between. CDR3 residues: CASAAGLSNEQFF. The CDR3 bases are TGTGCCAGCGCAGCCGGGTTAAGCAATGAGCAGTTCTTC.

CDR3 DNA sequence: TGTGCCACCAGCAGAGATAGGGCAGGGAGGGACAATGAGCAGTTCTTC. Encoded protein: CATSRDRAGRDNEQFF. V usage is TRBV15 and J usage is TRBJ2-1; 7 bases align to TRBD2. Trimming at V came to 0 bases and at J to 5 bases, leaving 7 bases not matched to a gene. Germline V gene data show CDR1 as LNHNV and CDR2 as YYDKDF (reference sequence). The CDR3 is 16 residues long.

CDR3 bases: TGTGCCAGCAGGGGCGCGGGGTATCAGCCCCAGCATTTT. This gives the protein CASRGAGYQPQHF. The rearrangement uses TRBV6-5 and TRBJ1-5; no clear D gene. The CDR3 runs 13 residues. The V gene lost 6 bases and the J gene lost 5 bases, with 11 bases spanning the gap. CDR1 MNHEY and CDR2 SVGAGI come from the germline V gene.

This clone occurred once. The chain has TRBV15 and TRBJ2-6; no clear D. With 0 bases removed from V and 2 bases from J, the gap between germline ends came to 8 bases. Germline CDR1 LNHNV, CDR2 YYDKDF (reference sequence). The CDR3 consists of 16 residues. The DNA of the CDR3 is TGTGCCACCAGCAGAGATGATCAGCCTGGGGCCAACGTCCTGACTTTC. Translation gives CATSRDDQPGANVLTF.

To note about this clone: Other DNA variants within this sample encode the same CDR3. This chain uses TRBV5-1 with TRBJ2-5; maybe TRBD2 (6 bases). Trimming stripped 0 bases from V and 4 bases from J, with 10 bases between. The CDR3 extends over 14 amino acids. CDR1 is SGHRS, CDR2 YFSETQ, per germline. As DNA, the CDR3 is TGCGCCAGCAGCTTGGCCGTGGGAGGAGAGACCCAGTACTTC. Protein sequence: CASSLAVGGETQYF.

This clone was observed once. This chain joins TRBV5-4 and TRBJ2-1, with 7 bases aligning to TRBD1. The CDR3 sequence is 16 residues long. CDR1 is SGHNT, CDR2 YYREEE, per germline (reference sequence). V was pared by 2 bases and J by 3 bases, with 8 bases of the junction left unmatched. CDR3 in amino acids: CASSFSLGQDYNEQFF. For the CDR3, the DNA is TGTGCCAGCAGCTTTTCTCTAGGACAGGACTACAATGAGCAGTTCTTC.

This clone was seen once. This chain joins TRBV28 and TRBJ1-5, with D hard to call. Trimming left V 4 bases short and J 0 bases short, with 10 bases between. The CDR3 runs 15 residues. The germline CDR1 and CDR2 sequences are MDHEN and SYDVKM. Here the CDR3 DNA reads TGTGCCAGCAGTTCGACGGGCTATAGCAATCAGCCCCAGCATTTT. This codes for CASSSTGYSNQPQHF.

The chain links TRBV18 to TRBJ2-5; TRBD2 agrees at 10 bases. V lost 2 bases to trimming and J lost 5 bases; unmatched junction nucleotides: 5. The CDR3 has 15 residues. CDR1 and CDR2 (germline): KGHSH, LQKENI. CDR3 coding DNA: TGTGCCAGCTCACCAATAGTAGCGGGAGGTGAGACCCAGTACTTC. Translating gives CASSPIVAGGETQYF.

This clone has only a few counts. The sample contains more than one DNA sequence encoding this CDR3. The chain joins TRBV20-1 to TRBJ1-1, with 7 bases fitting TRBD1. The CDR3 runs to 11 residues. CDR1 is DFQATT, CDR2 SNEGSKA, per germline (reference sequence). The CDR3 protein is CSAGGNTEAFF. CDR3 DNA sequence: TGCAGCGCAGGGGGGAACACTGAAGCTTTCTTT.

In DNA, the CDR3 is TGTGCCAGCAGTGCACAGGGGGCCACCGGGACAGATACGCAGTATTTT. Amino acid sequence: CASSAQGATGTDTQYF. The genes are TRBV6-1 and TRBJ2-3; 9 bases line up with TRBD1. V lost 4 bases to trimming and J lost 3 bases; unmatched junction nucleotides: 8. Per germline, CDR1 MNHNS and CDR2 SASEGT. The CDR3 is 16 amino acids.